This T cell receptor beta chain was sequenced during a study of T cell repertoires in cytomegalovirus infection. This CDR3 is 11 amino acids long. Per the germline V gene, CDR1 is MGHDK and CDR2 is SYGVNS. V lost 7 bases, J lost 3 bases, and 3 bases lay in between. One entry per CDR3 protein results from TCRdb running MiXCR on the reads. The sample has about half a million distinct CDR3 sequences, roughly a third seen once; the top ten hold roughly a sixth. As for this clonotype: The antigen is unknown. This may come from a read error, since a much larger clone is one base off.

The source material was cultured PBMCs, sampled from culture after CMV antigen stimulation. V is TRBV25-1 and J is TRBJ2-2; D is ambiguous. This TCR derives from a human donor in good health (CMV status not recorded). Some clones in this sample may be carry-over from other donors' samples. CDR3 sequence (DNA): TGTGCCAGCACCCACACCGGGGAGCTGTTTTTT. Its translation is CASTHTGELFF.